This passage covers 18 T cell receptor beta chains from one sample sequenced in a study of OX40 agonist ivuxolimab in advanced cancers. Clones were read by immunoSEQ multiplex PCR, and TCRdb kept only the in-frame ones, dropping some. The table shows 55,000 or so clones, with about 90% occurring only once. The sequencing used CD4+ or CD8+ T cells sorted from blood, collected in a trial of the OX40 agonist ivuxolimab. These receptors were obtained from an adult with an advanced solid tumor such as melanoma, head and neck, liver or kidney cancer.

The CDR3 DNA reads TGTGCCAGCAGTTACCCCACTAAGGGGGAGACTTTCTTT. Protein product: CASSYPTKGETFF. The chain carries TRBV6-5 and TRBJ1-1; D may be TRBD1 (6 bases). The CDR3 runs 13 residues. Trimming cost V 2 bases and J 12 bases, with 16 bases left between them. Germline V lookup: CDR1 MNHEY, CDR2 SVGAGI.

The sample holds one count of this clone. The chain employs TRBV18 and TRBJ2-3; the match to TRBD2 covers 13 bases. The CDR3 has 16 residues. Germline loops: CDR1 KGHSH, CDR2 LQKENI. The V and J ends lost 0 bases and 7 bases, in that order; junction bases with no gene match: 4. Here the CDR3 DNA reads TGTGCCAGCTCACCACCTTCGACTAGCGGGGGGTATACGCAGTATTTT. This encodes CASSPPSTSGGYTQYF. Full variable domain (remainder filled in from reference TRBV18 and TRBJ2-3): NAGVMQNPRHLVRRRGQEARLRCSPMKGHSHVYWYRQLPEEGLKFMVYLQKENIIDESGMPKERFSAEFPKEGPSILRIQQVVRGDSAAYFCASSPPSTSGGYTQYFGPGTRLTVL.

The genes are TRBV11-2 and TRBJ2-1; 8 bases match TRBD2. Germline V gene data show CDR1 as SGHAT and CDR2 as FQNNGV. The V gene end was trimmed by 1 base and the J gene end by 9 bases; junction bases not matched to a gene: 17. The CDR3 has 18 residues. DNA of the CDR3: TGTGCCAGCAGCTTAGGGGCCGTAACTAGCGGACAAGCGGCTGAGCAGTTCTTC. This encodes CASSLGAVTSGQAAEQFF.

In its sample, this clone was seen once. The genes are TRBV11-2 and TRBJ1-3; possible D gene TRBD1, 6 bases. Germline lookup yields CDR1 SGHAT and CDR2 FQNNGV. V lost 5 bases and J 8 bases, leaving 13 bases between the germline ends. This CDR3 has 13 amino acids. The CDR3 here is CASSPGRGDTIYF. The DNA of the CDR3 is TGTGCCAGCAGCCCAGGCAGGGGAGACACCATATATTTT.

V is TRBV6-5 and J is TRBJ2-7; D remains ambiguous. CDR1 and CDR2 from the germline V gene are MNHEY and SVGAGI. CDR3 length: 14 amino acids. V was pared by 5 bases and J by 7 bases, with 18 bases between. As DNA, the CDR3 is TGTGCCAGCAGTACGACCTCCGGAATACGGGAGCAGTACTTC. It is translated as CASSTTSGIREQYF.

The chain joins TRBV7-2 to TRBJ1-1; TRBD1 matches at 8 bases. This CDR3 is 17 amino acids long. The V gene end was trimmed by 0 bases and the J gene end by 3 bases; junction bases not matched to a gene: 9. Germline CDR1 SGHTA, CDR2 FQGNSA. CDR3 protein: CASSLAGRGLGYTEAFF. The DNA of the CDR3 is TGTGCCAGCAGCTTAGCCGGCAGGGGGCTGGGATACACTGAAGCTTTCTTT.

This chain uses TRBV29-1 with TRBJ2-3; 7 nucleotides line up with TRBD2. The CDR3 totals 12 residues. V was clipped by 3 bases and J by 5 bases; unmatched bases: 2. The V gene's germline CDR1 is SQVTM and CDR2 ANQGSEA. The DNA of the CDR3 is TGCAGCGTTGATGGGGGGGAAGATACGCAGTATTTT. Its protein is CSVDGGEDTQYF.

V and J are TRBV27 and TRBJ2-3, with D unresolved. From germline, CDR1 is MNHEY and CDR2 SMNVEV (reference sequence). The CDR3 is 14 residues long. The V end was cut by 2 bases, the J end by 6 bases, with 12 bases between. CDR3 loop: CASSLNVPYDTQYF. The CDR3 region has the DNA TGTGCCAGCAGTTTAAACGTTCCTTACGATACGCAGTATTTT.

The chain links TRBV6-6 to TRBJ2-5, with D possibly TRBD2 on 6 matching bases. The CDR3 is 15 amino acids. V was clipped by 6 bases and J by 4 bases, with 18 bases between them. Germline V CDR1 and CDR2: MNHNY, SVGAGI (reference sequence). The CDR3 reads CASRKGGAKGETQYF. The CDR3 DNA sequence: TGTGCCAGCAGAAAGGGCGGGGCTAAAGGAGAGACCCAGTACTTC.

CDR3 sequence reads: CATSRDYAGQGLKRQPQHF. The DNA for the CDR3 is TGTGCCACCAGCAGAGATTACGCGGGACAGGGCCTGAAACGGCAGCCCCAGCATTTT. The rearrangement joins TRBV15 to TRBJ1-5; 9 bases are shared with TRBD1. This CDR3 contains 19 residues. Germline loops: CDR1 LNHNV, CDR2 YYDKDF (reference sequence). Germline trimming cut 0 bases from V and 7 bases from J; bases unmatched to any gene: 16.

V usage is TRBV2 and J usage is TRBJ2-5; D possibly corresponds to TRBD2 (5 bases). Germline lookup yields CDR1 SNHLY and CDR2 FYNNEI. Trimming removed 4 bases from V and 5 bases from J, with 11 bases in between. This CDR3 comprises 13 residues. CDR3 loop: CASSVLRGETQYF. The DNA for the CDR3 is TGTGCCAGCAGTGTGCTCCGAGGGGAGACCCAGTACTTC. Drawing the rest from reference TRBV2 and TRBJ2-5, the complete variable domain is EPEVTQTPSHQVTQMGQEVILRCVPISNHLYFYWYRQILGQKVEFLVSFYNNEISEKSEIFDDQFSVERPDGSNFTLKIRSTKLEDSAMYFCASSVLRGETQYFGPGTRLLVL.

The chain carries TRBV6-5 and TRBJ1-5; no firm D call. Germline V lookup: CDR1 MNHEY, CDR2 SVGAGI. This CDR3 comprises 14 residues. Deletions cut 1 base from V and 7 bases from J, with 11 bases between. As DNA, the CDR3 is TGTGCCAGCAGTTACTTTAAAGATGGGCAGCCCCAGCATTTT. The encoded protein is CASSYFKDGQPQHF.

CDR3 in DNA: TGTGCCAGCAGTTTTCAGGGGGGGACTGAAGCTTTCTTT. It yields the protein CASSFQGGTEAFF. The chain couples TRBV6-5 to TRBJ1-1, with TRBD1 matching 7 bases. With V trimmed by 4 bases and J by 5 bases, 4 bases remained unmatched. This CDR3 is built from 13 residues. The germline V gene encodes CDR1 MNHEY and CDR2 SVGAGI.

This chain uses TRBV7-8 with TRBJ1-6, with D perhaps matching TRBD1 (5 bases). The germline V gene has CDR1 SGHVS and CDR2 FQNEAQ. This CDR3 comprises 15 residues. V dropped 2 bases and J dropped 10 bases, with 15 bases sitting between them. The CDR3 DNA sequence: TGTGCCAGCAGCTTATCTCTGGGGCGAGACTCACCCCTCCACTTT. Translating it yields CASSLSLGRDSPLHF.

The chain carries TRBV6-5 and TRBJ2-7; 11 bases are a match to TRBD2. The germline gives CDR1 MNHEY, CDR2 SVGAGI. V was pared by 7 bases and J by 6 bases, with 5 bases of the junction left unmatched. This CDR3 is 13 amino acids long. The chain's CDR3 is CASTLAGGAEQYF. The DNA of the CDR3 is TGTGCCAGCACCCTAGCGGGAGGTGCCGAGCAGTACTTC.

This rearrangement joins TRBV2 to TRBJ2-2, with TRBD1 matching 7 bases. Germline V gives CDR1 SNHLY, CDR2 FYNNEI. The length of the CDR3 is 14 residues. V was pared by 5 bases and J by 4 bases, with 4 bases of the junction left unmatched. The CDR3 region is CASSYRGATGELFF. The CDR3 coding sequence is TGTGCCAGCAGTTACAGGGGTGCCACCGGGGAGCTGTTTTTT.

This clone has only a few counts. The chain carries TRBV2 and TRBJ1-6, with 10 nucleotides matching TRBD1. The CDR3 loop spans 18 amino acids. Germline V gene lookup returns CDR1 SNHLY and CDR2 FYNNEI. Trimming at V came to 3 bases and at J to 2 bases, leaving 7 bases not matched to a gene. This CDR3 reads CASSDLGQGRTYNSPLHF. The CDR3 coding sequence is TGTGCCAGCAGTGATTTGGGACAGGGGAGAACCTATAATTCACCCCTCCACTTT.

The chain is built from TRBV6-4 and TRBJ2-6; D uncertain. V dropped 4 bases and J dropped 0 bases, with 7 bases sitting between them. This CDR3 contains 15 residues. Germline assignment: CDR1 MRHNA and CDR2 SNTAGT. The CDR3 reads CASSAQNSGANVLTF. CDR3 nucleotide sequence: TGTGCCAGCAGTGCTCAGAACTCTGGGGCCAACGTCCTGACTTTC.